These 20 T cell receptor beta chains came from one sample sequenced in a study of human T cells and chemical hapten exposure (dated by TCRdb to 2020 to 2023). Libraries were built with RACE. Sequencing relied on a NextSeq 500. The public reads were reanalyzed by TCRdb: fastp trimming at Q25, MiXCR alignment, in-frame beta chains only. Rows matching on CDR3 protein sequence are summarized as one entry with the most common DNA and genes. For this sample the table gives about 55,000 distinct CDR3 sequences, of which approximately 9.7% were detected only once. Jointly, the top ten make up roughly a tenth of the sample. The time point label here, explained by the study, means: pre-sensitization, week 0. What this sample's treatment or condition label stands for: therapeutic diphenylcyclopropenone sensitization with weekly scalp DPC. Total RNA was isolated from unfractionated whole blood collected in Tempus Blood RNA tubes.

This specimen was whole blood, taken in connection with sensitization to the hapten diphenylcyclopropenone (DPC). All receptors derive from a woman aged 25 to 45 with alopecia areata. Some clones in this sample may be carry-over from other donors' samples.

This clonotype was seen more than once but under ten times. The CDR3 loop reads CASSQERADEKLFF. The CDR3 coding sequence is TGTGCCAGCAGCCAAGAAAGGGCCGATGAAAAACTGTTTTTT. The genes are TRBV4-2 and TRBJ1-4; no reliable D call. The germline V and J ends were trimmed by 0 bases and 6 bases, with 8 bases remaining between them. The CDR3 is made up of 14 amino acids. The V gene's germline CDR1 is LGHNA and CDR2 YNFKEQ.

The chain employs TRBV20-1 and TRBJ1-2; 7 bases align to TRBD1. The germline gives CDR1 DFQATT, CDR2 SNEGSKA (reference sequence). Trimming removed 5 bases from V and 5 bases from J; junction bases left unmatched: 8. This CDR3 region has 13 residues. In DNA, the CDR3 is TGCAGTGCTCGGCCAGGGGGTAGTTATGGCTACACCTTC. Its protein product is CSARPGGSYGYTF.

This clonotype appeared a few times. The chain employs TRBV5-6 and TRBJ1-5; D is undetermined. This CDR3 region has 17 residues. Germline V CDR1 and CDR2: SGHDT, YYEEEE. Deletions cut 0 bases from V and 0 bases from J, with 13 bases between. The CDR3 DNA is TGTGCCAGCAGCTTGGCCGCGAACAGATATAGCAATCAGCCCCAGCATTTT. It specifies CASSLAANRYSNQPQHF.

This clonotype was seen ten or more times. The CDR3 reads CASSLTGQGFNQPQHF. Here the CDR3 DNA reads TGTGCCAGCAGTTTAACGGGACAGGGCTTCAATCAGCCCCAGCATTTT. J is TRBJ1-5 and V is TRBV28, with 9 bases that match TRBD1. CDR3 length: 16 amino acids. V trimming: 2 bases; J trimming: 3 bases; junction bases outside the gene matches: 5. The germline gives CDR1 MDHEN, CDR2 SYDVKM.

This sequence joins TRBV14 and TRBJ2-3; D tentatively reads TRBD1 or TRBD2 (5 bases each). CDR1 is SGHDN and CDR2 is FVKESK in the germline V gene. The CDR3 has 13 residues. V dropped 4 bases and J dropped 5 bases, with 10 bases sitting between them. CDR3 amino acids: CASSRFGGDTQYF. The CDR3 DNA reads as TGTGCCAGCAGCCGTTTTGGGGGAGATACGCAGTATTTT.

The rearrangement uses TRBV7-2 and TRBJ1-6; perhaps TRBD1 as D (6 bases). The V gene's germline CDR1 is SGHTA and CDR2 FQGNSA. CDR3 length: 15 amino acids. The V gene lost 5 bases and the J gene lost 9 bases, with 17 bases spanning the gap. As DNA, the CDR3 is TGTGCCAGCAGCGCAGGCCGGGGGGGCGTTTCACCCCTCCACTTT. Translation: CASSAGRGGVSPLHF.

The chain is built from TRBV27 and TRBJ1-1, with 7 bases identical to TRBD1. The CDR3 runs 17 residues. V shed 0 bases and J 1 base; nucleotides not matched to a gene: 8. CDR1 and CDR2 (germline): MNHEY, SMNVEV (reference sequence). CDR3 nucleotide sequence: TGTGCCAGCAGTTTATCTCCGACAGGGACTCGGAACACTGAAGCTTTCTTT. It translates to CASSLSPTGTRNTEAFF.

This clonotype has a count of ten or more. The chain is built from TRBV29-1 and TRBJ1-4; D is perhaps TRBD1 (6 bases). The length of the CDR3 is 14 residues. The germline V gene has CDR1 SQVTM and CDR2 ANQGSEA. Trimming took 6 bases from V and 7 from J, leaving 18 bases between them. The CDR3 DNA reads as TGCAGCGTCCAGCCGCAAGGGGGTGGTGAAAAACTGTTTTTT. It codes for CSVQPQGGGEKLFF.

V gene TRBV7-2 combines with J gene TRBJ2-3, with D possibly matching TRBD2 (5 bases). The CDR3 length is 13 residues. The ends were cut back, 1 base at V and 9 bases at J, with 11 bases in the middle. The germline V gene has CDR1 SGHTA and CDR2 FQGNSA. The chain's CDR3 is CASSLDSRGTQYF. CDR3 bases: TGTGCCAGCAGCTTAGATAGTCGAGGGACGCAGTATTTT.

The rearrangement links TRBV6-2 or TRBV6-3 to TRBJ2-1; TRBD1 is a possible D gene (6 bases). The germline V gene encodes CDR1 MNHEY and CDR2 SVGEGT. Trimming left V 6 bases short and J 9 bases short, with 12 bases between. The CDR3 contains 12 residues. The CDR3 protein is CASSAQGIEQFF. The CDR3 region has the DNA TGTGCCAGCAGCGCACAGGGTATTGAGCAGTTCTTC.

The J gene is TRBJ1-2, the V gene TRBV7-9; D perhaps matches TRBD1 (6 bases). CDR1 SEHNR and CDR2 FQNEAQ come from the germline V gene (reference sequence). CDR3 length equals 13 residues. Trimming pared 5 bases from V and 3 bases from J, leaving 10 bases between. CDR3 nucleotides: TGTGCCAGCAGCAAGGACAGCTACTATGGCTACACCTTC. Amino acids: CASSKDSYYGYTF. Full variable domain (remainder filled in from reference TRBV7-9 and TRBJ1-2): DTGVSQNPRHKITKRGQNVTFRCDPISEHNRLYWYRQTLGQGPEFLTYFQNEAQLEKSRLLSDRFSAERPKGSFSTLEIQRTEQGDSAMYLCASSKDSYYGYTFGSGTRLTVV.

This clonotype has a handful of counts. This chain links TRBV3-1 with TRBJ1-5; 10 bases line up with TRBD1. Germline assignment: CDR1 LGHDT and CDR2 YNNKEL (reference sequence). This CDR3 comprises 15 residues. With V trimmed by 3 bases and J by 4 bases, 3 bases remained unmatched. CDR3 coding DNA: TGTGCCAGCAGCCACGGGACAGGGGTAAATCAGCCCCAGCATTTT. This codes for CASSHGTGVNQPQHF.

This clonotype was detected ten times or more. The chain couples TRBV20-1 to TRBJ2-3; D remains unclear. The germline V gene has CDR1 DFQATT and CDR2 SNEGSKA (reference sequence). This CDR3 is 14 amino acids long. Deletions cut 5 bases from V and 1 base from J, with 13 bases between. CDR3 residues: CSAYSPLGTDTQYF. The CDR3, as DNA: TGCAGTGCTTACAGCCCGTTGGGCACAGATACGCAGTATTTT.

This clonotype was seen a handful of times. V and J are TRBV20-1 and TRBJ1-1; no clear D. The CDR3 is made up of 14 amino acids. The V end lost 1 base, the J end lost 2 bases, and 11 bases lay between the germline ends. CDR1 is DFQATT, CDR2 SNEGSKA, per germline (reference sequence). The CDR3 DNA follows: TGCAGTGCTAGAGTAGCGACGATTAACACTGAAGCTTTCTTT. Protein: CSARVATINTEAFF.

This clonotype was detected many times. V is TRBV10-3 and J is TRBJ2-3; no reliable D call. Germline values: CDR1 ENHRY, CDR2 SYGVKD. The CDR3 sequence is 12 residues long. The V end lost 3 bases, the J end lost 5 bases, and 6 bases lay between the germline ends. The CDR3 is CAISDREDTQYF. The CDR3 coding sequence is TGTGCCATCAGTGATAGGGAAGATACGCAGTATTTT.

At least ten counts were recorded for this clonotype. The rearrangement uses TRBV12-3 or TRBV12-4 and TRBJ1-5; D may be TRBD1 (5 bases). This CDR3 comprises 14 residues. Trimming took off 5 bases at V and 3 bases at J, with 11 bases between the two ends. CDR3: CASSPQGDNQPQHF. CDR3 sequence (DNA): TGTGCCAGCAGTCCCCAGGGTGACAATCAGCCCCAGCATTTT.

As to this clonotype: The junction shows a germline mismatch at one end, possibly a read error. The rearrangement joins TRBV28 to TRBJ1-4; D perhaps matches TRBD1 (5 bases). Germline loops: CDR1 MDHEN, CDR2 SYDVKM. The CDR3 runs 12 residues. The CDR3 DNA reads as TGTGCCAGCAGTTTAATTGCAGGGTCTAAGATTTTT. It yields the protein CASSLIAGSKIF.

The gene calls are TRBV5-6 and TRBJ2-2; D not certain. The germline V gene has CDR1 SGHDT and CDR2 YYEEEE. This CDR3 is built from 13 residues. V gave up 4 bases and J gave up 6 bases, with 10 bases separating them. CDR3 in DNA: TGTGCCAGCAGCCCTCGTGGAGCCGGGGAGCTGTTTTTT. Protein: CASSPRGAGELFF.

This clonotype was counted between two and nine times. The chain couples TRBV24-1 to TRBJ2-5; 9 bases fit TRBD1. V lost 4 bases and J lost 1; bases outside the gene matches: 6. CDR1 and CDR2 (germline): KGHDR, SFDVKD. This CDR3 is built from 16 residues. The CDR3 loop is CATSEPGTGSQETQYF. CDR3 DNA sequence: TGTGCCACCAGTGAACCCGGGACAGGGAGCCAAGAGACCCAGTACTTC.

The genes are TRBV29-1 and TRBJ2-7; 7 nucleotides line up with TRBD1. Trimming removed 7 bases from V and 5 bases from J; junction bases left unmatched: 5. Germline V gives CDR1 SQVTM, CDR2 ANQGSEA. This CDR3 has 11 amino acids. The CDR3 nucleotides read TGCAGCGGTCGACAGGGTAACGAGCAGTACTTC. Translating gives CSGRQGNEQYF.